This record concerns one T cell receptor beta chain sequence. The antigen remains undetermined. The sample is drawn from a study of shared clonotypes between healthy human individuals. At the level of the study: Every donor yielded three CD4 naive, three CD4 memory, two CD8 naive and one CD8 memory plate.

General study results and limits: The study sampled only blood, and tissue repertoires likely differ.

The assay was immunoSEQ multiplex PCR, and TCRdb's table has in-frame clones only and misses some. The sample includes about 1.5 million clones, roughly 96% seen only once; the top ten take approximately 1.1%. The CDR3 is 16 amino acids. V trimming: 2 bases; J trimming: 6 bases; junction bases outside the gene matches: 8. Germline CDR1 is SGHTA and CDR2 is FQGTGA. The sequence was obtained from a man aged 25 to 40 in good health. Sequenced material: naive CD4+ T cells sorted from blood. As for subset: CD45RA+ positively selected. The V gene is TRBV7-3, the J gene TRBJ2-1; 9 positions agree with TRBD2. The CDR3 coding sequence is TGTGCCAGCAGCTTAGAAGCGCTAGCGGGACTCAATGAGCAGTTCTTC. Translated, it gives CASSLEALAGLNEQFF.